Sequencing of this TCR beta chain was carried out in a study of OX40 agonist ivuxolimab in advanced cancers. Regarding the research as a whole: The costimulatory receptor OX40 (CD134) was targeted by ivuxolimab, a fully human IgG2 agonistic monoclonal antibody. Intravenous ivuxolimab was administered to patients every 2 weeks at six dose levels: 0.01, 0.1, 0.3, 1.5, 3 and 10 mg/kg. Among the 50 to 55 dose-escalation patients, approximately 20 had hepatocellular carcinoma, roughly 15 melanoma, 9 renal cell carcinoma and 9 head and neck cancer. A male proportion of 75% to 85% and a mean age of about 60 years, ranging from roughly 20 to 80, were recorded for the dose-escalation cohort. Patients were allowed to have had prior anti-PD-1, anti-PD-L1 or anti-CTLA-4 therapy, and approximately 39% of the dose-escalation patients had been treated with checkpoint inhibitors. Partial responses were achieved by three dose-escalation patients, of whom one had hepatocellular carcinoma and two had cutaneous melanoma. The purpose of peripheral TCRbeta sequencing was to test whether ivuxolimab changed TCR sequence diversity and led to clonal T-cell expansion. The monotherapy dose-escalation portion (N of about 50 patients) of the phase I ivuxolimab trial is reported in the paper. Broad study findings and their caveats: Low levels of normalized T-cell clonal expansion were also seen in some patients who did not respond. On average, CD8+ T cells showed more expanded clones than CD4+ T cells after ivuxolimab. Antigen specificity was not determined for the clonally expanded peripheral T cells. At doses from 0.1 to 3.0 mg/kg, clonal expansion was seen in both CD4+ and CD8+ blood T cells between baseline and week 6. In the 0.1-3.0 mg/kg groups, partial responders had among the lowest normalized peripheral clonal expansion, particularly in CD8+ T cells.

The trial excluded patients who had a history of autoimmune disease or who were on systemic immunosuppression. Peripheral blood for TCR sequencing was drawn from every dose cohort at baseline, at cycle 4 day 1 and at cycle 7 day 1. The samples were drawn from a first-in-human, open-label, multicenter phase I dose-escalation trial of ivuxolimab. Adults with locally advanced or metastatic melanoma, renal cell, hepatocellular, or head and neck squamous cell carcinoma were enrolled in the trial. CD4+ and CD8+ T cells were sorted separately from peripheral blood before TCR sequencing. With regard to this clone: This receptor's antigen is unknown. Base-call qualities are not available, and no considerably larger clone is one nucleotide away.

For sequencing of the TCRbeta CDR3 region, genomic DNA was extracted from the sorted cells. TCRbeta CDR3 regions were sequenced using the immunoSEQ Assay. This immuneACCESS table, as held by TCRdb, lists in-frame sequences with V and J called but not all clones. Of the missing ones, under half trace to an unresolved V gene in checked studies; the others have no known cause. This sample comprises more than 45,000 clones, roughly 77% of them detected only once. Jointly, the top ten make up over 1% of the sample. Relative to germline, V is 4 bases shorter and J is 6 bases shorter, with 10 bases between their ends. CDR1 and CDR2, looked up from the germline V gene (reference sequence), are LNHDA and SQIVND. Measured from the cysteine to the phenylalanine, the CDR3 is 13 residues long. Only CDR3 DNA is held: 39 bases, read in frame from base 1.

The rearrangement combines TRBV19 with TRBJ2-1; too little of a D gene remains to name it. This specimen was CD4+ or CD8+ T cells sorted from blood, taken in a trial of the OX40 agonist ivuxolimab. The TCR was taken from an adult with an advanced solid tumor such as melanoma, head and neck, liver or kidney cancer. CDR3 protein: CASSNPIGNEQFF. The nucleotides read TGTGCCAGTAGTAACCCAATAGGCAATGAGCAGTTCTTC.